These 2 T cell receptor beta chains originate from one sample sequenced in a study of T cells in localized non-small cell lung cancer. Sequenced by immunoSEQ multiplex PCR; TCRdb stores in-frame clones only, minus some. The data contain 1,100 or so clones, 24% of them seen just once; the ten biggest clones take up less than 25%. The material was normal lung tissue next to the tumor, obtained before any cancer treatment. The receptors here all came from a man between 40 and 75 years old with stage III squamous cell lung carcinoma.

The chain joins TRBV5-1 to TRBJ1-1; the D is unclear. The CDR3 has 15 amino acids. CDR1 and CDR2 from the germline V gene are SGHRS and YFSETQ. V shed 4 bases and J shed 0 bases, with 13 bases lying between them. The CDR3 DNA sequence: TGCGCCAGCAGCCCCCTAGGGCCCATGAACACTGAAGCTTTCTTT. Translated: CASSPLGPMNTEAFF.

This clone was seen only a few times. A junction boundary mismatches the germline segment, possibly from a read error. This chain connects TRBV6-8 to TRBJ2-7, with no clear D. There are 12 residues in the CDR3. The V gene's germline CDR1 is MNHGY and CDR2 SAAAGT. The CDR3 coding sequence is TGTGCCATCAGTCCAGGCCTCTACGAGCAGTACTTC. Its protein is CAISPGLYEQYF.